What follows are 5 T cell receptor beta chains derived from one specimen sequenced in a study of neurological immune-mediated disorders. Time point described: technical triplicate 2. TCRdb redid the calling of the 5' RACE reads with MiXCR, one entry per CDR3 protein. Among more than 30,000 distinct CDR3 sequences listed, 10% to 15% were seen once. Material for sequencing was CD4+ T cells from blood. The origin of the receptors is a female donor with HTLV-1-associated myelopathy (HAM/TSP).

Notes on this clonotype: One end of the junction is discordant with germline, which a read error may explain. This chain connects TRBV20-1 to TRBJ1-2; the match to TRBD1 covers 10 bases. Germline V gene data show CDR1 as DFQATT and CDR2 as SNEGSKA (reference sequence). The CDR3 is 15 amino acids. The CDR3 DNA sequence: TGCAGTGCTGTAAGGCCGGGACAGGGGTTGGATGGCTACAGCTTC. Amino acids: CSAVRPGQGLDGYSF.

This clonotype came up many times. This chain links TRBV10-3 with TRBJ2-7; the match to TRBD2 covers 8 bases. Per germline, CDR1 ENHRY and CDR2 SYGVKD. CDR3 length: 13 residues. Trimming cost V 8 bases and J 5 bases; bases outside gene matches: 8. This chain's CDR3 is CAIRGGDNNEQYF. As DNA, the CDR3 is TGTGCCATCCGGGGGGGAGACAATAACGAGCAGTACTTC.

This clonotype was detected ten times or more. The V gene is TRBV28, the J gene TRBJ2-7, with 9 bases that match TRBD1. The CDR3 is made up of 15 amino acids. Germline trimming cut 7 bases from V and 2 bases from J; bases unmatched to any gene: 9. Per germline, CDR1 MDHEN and CDR2 SYDVKM. Written as DNA, the CDR3 is TGTGCCAGCAATAGCCCGGGACAGGGCACCTACGAGCAGTACTTC. Protein product: CASNSPGQGTYEQYF.

This clonotype was picked up many times. The chain recombines TRBV20-1 with TRBJ1-1; 11 nucleotides agree with TRBD1. Looked up from germline, CDR1 is DFQATT and CDR2 is SNEGSKA (reference sequence). This CDR3 contains 14 residues. The trim removed 4 bases at V and 3 bases at J, leaving 4 bases unmatched. CDR3 residues: CSAKGTGGDTEAFF. The CDR3 nucleotides are TGCAGTGCTAAGGGGACAGGGGGAGACACTGAAGCTTTCTTT.

This clonotype has a count of ten or more. V gene TRBV4-1 combines with J gene TRBJ1-1; the D gene is possibly TRBD1 (5 bases). The CDR3 runs 13 residues. With 3 bases removed from V and 4 bases from J, the gap between germline ends came to 9 bases. Germline V lookup: CDR1 MGHRA, CDR2 YSYEKL. CDR3 coding DNA: TGCGCCAGCAGCCACAGGGAAACCACTGAAGCTTTCTTT. As protein: CASSHRETTEAFF.